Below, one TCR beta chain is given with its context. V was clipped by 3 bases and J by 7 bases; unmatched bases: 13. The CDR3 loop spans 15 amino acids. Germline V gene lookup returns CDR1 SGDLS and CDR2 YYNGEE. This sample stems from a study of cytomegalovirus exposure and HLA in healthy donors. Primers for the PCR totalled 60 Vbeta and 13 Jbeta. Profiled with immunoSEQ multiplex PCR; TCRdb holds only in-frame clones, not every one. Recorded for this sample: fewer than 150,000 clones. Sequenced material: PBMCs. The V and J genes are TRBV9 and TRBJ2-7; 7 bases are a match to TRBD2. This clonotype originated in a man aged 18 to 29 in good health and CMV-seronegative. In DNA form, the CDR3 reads TGTGCCAGCAGCGGGGCTAGCGGTAGCTTTGAAGAGCAGTACTTC. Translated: CASSGASGSFEEQYF.